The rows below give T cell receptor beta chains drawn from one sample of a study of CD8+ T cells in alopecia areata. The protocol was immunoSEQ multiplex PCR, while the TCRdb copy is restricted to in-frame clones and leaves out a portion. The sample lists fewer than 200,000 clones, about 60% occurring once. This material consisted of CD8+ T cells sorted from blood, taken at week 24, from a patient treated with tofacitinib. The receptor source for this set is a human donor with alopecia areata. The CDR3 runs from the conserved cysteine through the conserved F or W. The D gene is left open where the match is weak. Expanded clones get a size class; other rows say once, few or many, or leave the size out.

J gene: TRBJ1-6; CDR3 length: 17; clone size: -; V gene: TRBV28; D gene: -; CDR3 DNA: TGTGCCAGCAGTCCGACGCGGGCCAGCTCCTATAATTCACCCCTCCACTTT; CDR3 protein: CASSPTRASSYNSPLHF
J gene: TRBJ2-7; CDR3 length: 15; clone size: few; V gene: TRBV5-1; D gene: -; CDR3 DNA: TGCGCCAGCAGCACTCATCCGGGACTGCGGTACGAGCAGTACTTC; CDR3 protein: CASSTHPGLRYEQYF
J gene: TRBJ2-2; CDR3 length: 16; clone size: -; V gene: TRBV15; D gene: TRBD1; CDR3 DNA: TGTGCCACCAGCAGGGACAGGGAAGTCGGCACCGGGGAGCTGTTTTTT; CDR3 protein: CATSRDREVGTGELFF
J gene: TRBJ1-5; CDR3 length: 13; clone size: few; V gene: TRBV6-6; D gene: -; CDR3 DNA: TGTGCCAGTCAGGGATATAGCAATCAGCCCCAGCATTTT; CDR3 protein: CASQGYSNQPQHF
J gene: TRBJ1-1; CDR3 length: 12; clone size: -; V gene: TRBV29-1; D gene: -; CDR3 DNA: TGCAGCGGAACGACAGCGAACACTGAAGCTTTCTTT; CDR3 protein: CSGTTANTEAFF
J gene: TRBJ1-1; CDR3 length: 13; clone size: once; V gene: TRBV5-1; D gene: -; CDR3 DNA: TGCGCCAGCAGCCTGACCGTGAACACTGAAGCTTTCTTT; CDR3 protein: CASSLTVNTEAFF
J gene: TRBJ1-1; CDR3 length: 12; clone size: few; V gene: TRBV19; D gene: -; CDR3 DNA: TGTGCCAGTAGCACAGGGTACACTGAAGCTTTCTTT; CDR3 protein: CASSTGYTEAFF
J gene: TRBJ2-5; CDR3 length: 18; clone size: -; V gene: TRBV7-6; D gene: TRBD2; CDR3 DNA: TGTGCCAGCAGCTTAGGCAATCCTAGCGGGGGGCCCCAAGAGACCCAGTACTTC; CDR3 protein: CASSLGNPSGGPQETQYF
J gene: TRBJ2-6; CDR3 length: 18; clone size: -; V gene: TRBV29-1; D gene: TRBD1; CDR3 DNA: TGCAGCGTTGAAGATTGGGACAGGGGCTTAGTTGGGGCCAACGTCCTGACTTTC; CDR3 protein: CSVEDWDRGLVGANVLTF
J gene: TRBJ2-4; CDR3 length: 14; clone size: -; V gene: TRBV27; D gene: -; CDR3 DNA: TGTGCCAGCAGGGGCCCCACATCAAATCCCGGGTCGTACTTC; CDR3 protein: CASRGPTSNPGSYF
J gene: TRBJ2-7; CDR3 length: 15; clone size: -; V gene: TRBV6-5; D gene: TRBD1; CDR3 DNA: TGTGCCACCATGACAGGGACAGTCCTTACCTACGAGCAGTACTTC; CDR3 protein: CATMTGTVLTYEQYF